This TCR beta chain was found in a study of cytomegalovirus exposure and HLA in healthy donors. General study points: An analysis done earlier found most TCR beta V segments productive about 90% or about 30% of the time.

As for this clone: Antigen: not known.

Germline V lookup: CDR1 SNHLY, CDR2 FYNNEI. Between the trimmed V and J ends, which lost 1 base and 0 bases, there was a span of 10 bases. The CDR3 spans 17 residues. Primers: 60 Vbeta forward and 13 Jbeta reverse. Method: immunoSEQ multiplex PCR; TCRdb's copy keeps in-frame clones and lacks some. Seen here are approximately 51,000 clones, around 80% observed once, and the top ten hold 2% to 2.5%. The chain joins TRBV2 to TRBJ1-6, with D maybe TRBD1 (6 bases). The TCR originated in a boy younger than 18 in good health and CMV-seropositive. Input material: PBMCs. The CDR3 DNA reads TGTGCCAGCAGTGAAGAGGGGGGGAGCTCCTATAATTCACCCCTCCACTTT. Encoded protein: CASSEEGGSSYNSPLHF.